Here is one T cell receptor beta chain with its context. The observed sequence ends 3 residues before the CDR3 terminus, with the missing tail filled in from the germline J gene. The source of the sample is a study of T cells in women clearing cervical HPV infection. The wider study: No precancer developed; the control's incident HPV16 infection cleared within 12 months.

All participants had a single incident cervical HPV16 infection, and prevalent HPV16 infections were excluded. MY09/MY11 PCR detected cervical HPV DNA; dot-blot assigned genotypes. V was clipped by 1 base and J by 1 base; unmatched bases: 5. CDR1 and CDR2 (germline): DFQATT, SNEGSKA (reference sequence). The CDR3 is made up of 16 amino acids. This table comes from immunoSEQ multiplex PCR, and its TCRdb copy is limited to in-frame clones, with some not included. The sample table includes tens of thousands of clones. The clonotype originates from a woman between 18 and 70 years old with a cervical HPV16 infection that either progressed to CIN3+ or cleared (not recorded which). The chain employs TRBV20-1 and TRBJ2-1; 9 bases are a match to TRBD1. The sequenced sample consisted of blood buffy coat. Partial CDR3 DNA: TGCAGTGCTAGAGCACAGGGGGCATCGTCCTACAATGAG. Amino acid sequence: CSARAQGASSYNE. The complete CDR3 sequence is CSARAQGASSYNEQFF.